This T cell receptor (beta chain) came from a study of technical replicates of blood from several donors. Sequenced by immunoSEQ multiplex PCR; TCRdb stores in-frame clones only, minus some. The top ten clones hold 0.2% to 0.25% of a sample with about 100,000 clones, approximately 96% of them seen once. The junction had 1 base not matched to a gene; V was cut back by 5 bases and J by 4 bases. Germline V lookup: CDR1 MDHEN, CDR2 SYDVKM. The CDR3 totals 12 residues. Sequencing was performed on T cells isolated from PBMCs. The TCR originated in a human donor in good health. The chain joins TRBV28 to TRBJ1-2; 7 bases are a match to TRBD1. For the CDR3, the DNA is TGTGCCAGCAGTGGGGACAGCTATGGCTACACCTTC. Protein: CASSGDSYGYTF.